These T cell receptor beta chains were read from a single sample in a study of blood T cell repertoires in COVID-19. Produced via immunoSEQ multiplex PCR; TCRdb's table is partial and in-frame only. The table records fewer than 250,000 clones, more than 85% of them present only once. Sequences were obtained from PBMCs or T cells enriched from blood (not recorded which). The receptors shown here come from a woman in her thirties or forties in a cohort exposed to, infected with or recovered from COVID-19 (not recorded which). The CDR3 runs from the conserved cysteine through the conserved F or W. A D gene is named only where the DNA matches it firmly. Expanded clones get a size class; other rows say once, few or many, or leave the size out.

j_call: TRBJ2-7; v_call: TRBV20-1; d_call: TRBD2; clone_size: -; cdr3_aa: CSASHSGGLHEQYF; cdr3_nt: TGCAGTGCTAGTCATAGCGGGGGGCTCCACGAGCAGTACTTC
j_call: TRBJ1-5; v_call: TRBV4-1; d_call: -; clone_size: -; cdr3_aa: CASSQSWTPISNQPQHF; cdr3_nt: TGCGCCAGCAGCCAATCATGGACTCCTATTAGCAATCAGCCCCAGCATTTT
j_call: TRBJ2-2; v_call: TRBV5-1; d_call: TRBD2; clone_size: -; cdr3_aa: CASSSRPGLAGATGELFF; cdr3_nt: TGCGCCAGCAGCTCCAGACCCGGACTAGCGGGGGCCACCGGGGAGCTGTTTTTT
j_call: TRBJ1-2; v_call: TRBV25-1; d_call: -; clone_size: -; cdr3_aa: CASSESGGEPPGYTF; cdr3_nt: TGTGCCAGCAGTGAATCGGGCGGGGAGCCTCCTGGCTACACCTTC
j_call: TRBJ2-1; v_call: TRBV5-1; d_call: -; clone_size: many; cdr3_aa: CASHPWASGARGEQFF; cdr3_nt: TGCGCCAGCCACCCCTGGGCCAGCGGGGCTAGGGGGGAGCAGTTCTTC
j_call: TRBJ2-5; v_call: TRBV6-6; d_call: TRBD2; clone_size: -; cdr3_aa: CASSRFRLAGDRETQYF; cdr3_nt: TGTGCCAGCAGTCGATTCAGACTAGCGGGCGATCGAGAGACCCAGTACTTC
j_call: TRBJ2-3; v_call: TRBV4-2; d_call: TRBD2; clone_size: few; cdr3_aa: CASSQVASGATDTQYF; cdr3_nt: TGTGCCAGCAGCCAAGTGGCTAGCGGGGCAACAGATACGCAGTATTTT
j_call: TRBJ2-1; v_call: TRBV27; d_call: TRBD1; clone_size: -; cdr3_aa: CASRRDRGYNEQFF; cdr3_nt: TGTGCCAGCCGCCGGGACAGGGGGTACAATGAGCAGTTCTTC
j_call: TRBJ1-3; v_call: TRBV28; d_call: -; clone_size: -; cdr3_aa: CASTPGSSGNTIYF; cdr3_nt: TGTGCCAGCACCCCGGGAAGCTCTGGAAACACCATATATTTT
j_call: TRBJ1-6; v_call: TRBV5-1; d_call: -; clone_size: -; cdr3_aa: CASSLKQDSPLHF; cdr3_nt: TGCGCCAGCAGCTTGAAACAGGATTCACCCCTCCACTTT